The 27 T cell receptor beta chains below were found in one sample sequenced in a study of shared clonotypes between healthy human individuals. Generated by immunoSEQ multiplex PCR, the TCRdb table keeps only in-frame clones and is missing some. The sample includes some 1,400,000 clones, over 95% of them seen just once. Sequencing input: naive CD4+ T cells sorted from blood. Subset meaning: CD45RA+ positively selected. The receptor set was obtained from a man younger than 45 in good health.

J is TRBJ2-2 and V is TRBV5-5; D perhaps matches TRBD1 (5 bases). CDR3 length: 17 amino acids. V dropped 6 bases and J dropped 5 bases, with 23 bases sitting between them. CDR1 and CDR2 from the germline V gene are SGHKS and YYEKEE (reference sequence). The chain's CDR3 is CASTPDTSLWQTGELFF. As DNA, the CDR3 is TGTGCCAGCACCCCGGACACGTCATTGTGGCAAACCGGGGAGCTGTTTTTT.

In regard to this clone: The sample carries other DNA sequences with the same CDR3. The J gene is TRBJ2-1, the V gene TRBV20-1; tentatively, D is TRBD1 or TRBD2 (5 bases each). V was shortened by 6 bases and J by 6 bases, with 9 bases between the two germline ends. There are 11 residues in the CDR3. CDR1 and CDR2 from the germline V gene are DFQATT and SNEGSKA (reference sequence). CDR3 residues: CSAPRGNEQFF. CDR3 nucleotide sequence: TGCAGTGCCCCGAGGGGCAATGAGCAGTTCTTC.

The V and J genes are TRBV13 and TRBJ2-7; 9 bases map to TRBD2. This CDR3 has 17 residues. In germline, CDR1 is PRHDT, CDR2 FYEKMQ (reference sequence). V lost 5 bases and J lost 5; bases outside the gene matches: 16. In DNA form, the CDR3 reads TGTGCCAGCAGCCCGCACGGGAGAGGTCTAGCGGGAAACGAGCAGTACTTC. It is translated as CASSPHGRGLAGNEQYF.

This chain uses TRBV5-1 with TRBJ2-2; TRBD1 agrees at 9 bases. This CDR3 has 15 amino acids. In germline, CDR1 is SGHRS, CDR2 YFSETQ. Germline trimming cut 0 bases from V and 6 bases from J; bases unmatched to any gene: 3. The CDR3: CASSLGGQGPGELFF. The CDR3 DNA sequence: TGCGCCAGCAGCTTGGGAGGACAGGGGCCCGGGGAGCTGTTTTTT.

V and J are TRBV5-6 and TRBJ2-3; D ambiguous. CDR3 size: 15 residues. Looked up from germline, CDR1 is SGHDT and CDR2 is YYEEEE. With 2 bases removed from V and 3 bases from J, the gap between germline ends came to 13 bases. The chain's CDR3 is CASSLWGGWTDTQYF. The CDR3, as DNA: TGTGCCAGCAGCTTATGGGGTGGATGGACAGATACGCAGTATTTT.

This chain links TRBV6-5 with TRBJ1-5; TRBD1 matches 8 bases. In germline, CDR1 is MNHEY, CDR2 SVGAGI. The CDR3 spans 13 residues. V lost 2 bases to trimming and J lost 6 bases; unmatched junction nucleotides: 0. The CDR3 region has the DNA TGTGCCAGCAGTTACGGGACAGGTCAGCCCCAGCATTTT. As protein: CASSYGTGQPQHF.

The J gene is TRBJ1-5, the V gene TRBV7-6; D is unresolved. Germline V gives CDR1 SGHVS, CDR2 FNYEAQ. V lost 4 bases to trimming and J lost 4 bases, with 8 bases between them. The CDR3 has 13 amino acids. Here the CDR3 reads CASSSDLNQPQHF. CDR3 sequence (DNA): TGTGCCAGCAGCTCGGACCTTAATCAGCCCCAGCATTTT. Full variable domain (missing parts from reference TRBV7-6 and TRBJ1-5): GAGVSQSPRYKVTKRGQDVALRCDPISGHVSLYWYRQALGQGPEFLTYFNYEAQQDKSGLPNDRFSAERPEGSISTLTIQRTEQRDSAMYRCASSSDLNQPQHFGDGTRLSIL.

In DNA, the CDR3 is TGTGCCAGCAGCTTGTTGAGGGGCTCGCGGGGCAGGCAAGAGACCCAGTACTTC. Translated: CASSLLRGSRGRQETQYF. This chain uses TRBV5-6 with TRBJ2-5, with D possibly being TRBD2 (6 bases). CDR3 length equals 18 residues. The V gene's germline CDR1 is SGHDT and CDR2 YYEEEE. V lost 1 base and J lost 2, with 21 bases in between. The whole variable domain, remainder taken from reference TRBV5-6 and TRBJ2-5, is DAGVTQSPTHLIKTRGQQVTLRCSPKSGHDTVSWYQQALGQGPQFIFQYYEEEERQRGNFPDRFSGHQFPNYSSELNVNALLLGDSALYLCASSLLRGSRGRQETQYFGPGTRLLVL.

The V call is TRBV28, the J call TRBJ2-1; possibly TRBD1 or TRBD2 for D (5 bases each). Per germline, CDR1 MDHEN and CDR2 SYDVKM. CDR3 length: 14 amino acids. Trimming pared 7 bases from V and 4 bases from J, leaving 14 bases between. The DNA of the CDR3 is TGTGCCAGCACACCGGGACCGAGATACAATGAGCAGTTCTTC. Translating it yields CASTPGPRYNEQFF.

On this clone itself: Additional DNA sequences in this sample encode the identical CDR3. This chain uses TRBV7-2 with TRBJ1-1; no clear D gene. This CDR3 is 14 amino acids long. Germline CDR1 and CDR2: SGHTA and FQGNSA. V lost 1 base and J 5 bases, leaving 11 bases between the germline ends. The CDR3 is CASSLVTGGTEAFF. CDR3 coding DNA: TGTGCCAGCAGCTTAGTTACGGGAGGGACTGAAGCTTTCTTT.

This chain connects TRBV7-9 to TRBJ2-3, with D unresolved. Germline CDR1 is SEHNR and CDR2 is FQNEAQ (reference sequence). This CDR3 has 13 amino acids. Trimming shortened V by 6 bases and J by 0 bases, and 7 bases separated the two germline ends. The CDR3 here is CASRAESTDTQYF. The CDR3 DNA is TGTGCCAGCAGGGCGGAGAGCACAGATACGCAGTATTTT.

The chain carries TRBV6-5 and TRBJ1-1; possible D gene TRBD1, 5 bases. The CDR3 is made up of 15 amino acids. Trimming took off 8 bases at V and 2 bases at J, with 18 bases between the two ends. CDR1 MNHEY and CDR2 SVGAGI come from the germline V gene. The CDR3, as DNA: TGTGCCAGCCGGGGGTTAGAGTGGGCCAACACTGAAGCTTTCTTT. Amino acid sequence: CASRGLEWANTEAFF.

V is TRBV4-3 and J is TRBJ1-4; D unresolved. This CDR3 is 15 amino acids long. Germline CDR1 and CDR2: LGHNA and YSLEER. Trimming took 4 bases from V and 0 from J, leaving 9 bases between them. The DNA of the CDR3 is TGCGCCAGCAGCCTCGGGTTCGCAACTAATGAAAAACTGTTTTTT. Its protein product is CASSLGFATNEKLFF.

The V and J genes are TRBV15 and TRBJ1-1; D gene ambiguous. The V and J ends lost 1 base and 1 base respectively, with 7 bases between them. The germline V gene has CDR1 LNHNV and CDR2 YYDKDF (reference sequence). The CDR3 runs to 14 residues. This CDR3 is CATSRVGTNTEAFF. CDR3 in DNA: TGTGCCACCAGCAGAGTCGGTACGAACACTGAAGCTTTCTTT.

V gene TRBV5-1 combines with J gene TRBJ2-5; D gene uncertain. The V gene's germline CDR1 is SGHRS and CDR2 YFSETQ. V lost 0 bases to trimming and J lost 0 bases, with 12 bases between them. This CDR3 has 16 residues. CDR3 DNA: TGCGCCAGCAGCTTGGGGACGAATACGTACCAAGAGACCCAGTACTTC. Encoded protein: CASSLGTNTYQETQYF. The full variable domain, with the rest looked up from reference TRBV5-1 and TRBJ2-5, is KAGVTQTPRYLIKTRGQQVTLSCSPISGHRSVSWYQQTPGQGLQFLFEYFSETQRNKGNFPGRFSGRQFSNSRSEMNVSTLELGDSALYLCASSLGTNTYQETQYFGPGTRLLVL.

The rearrangement links TRBV5-1 to TRBJ2-3; 10 bases match TRBD2. The germline V gene has CDR1 SGHRS and CDR2 YFSETQ. The CDR3 runs 16 residues. V gave up 3 bases and J gave up 4 bases; unmatched junction bases: 8. The DNA of the CDR3 is TGCGCCAGCAGCTCCCCTAGCGGGAGAGTCGCAGATACGCAGTATTTT. Translating gives CASSSPSGRVADTQYF.

CDR3 nucleotide sequence: TGTGCCTGGAGAGAGACAGGGGCGGGCAATCAGCCCCAGCATTTT. Translating it yields CAWRETGAGNQPQHF. The chain combines TRBV30 with TRBJ1-5; 8 bases line up with TRBD1. Looked up from germline, CDR1 is GTSNPN and CDR2 is SVGIG (reference sequence). Unmatched junction bases numbered 6, after V lost 3 bases and J lost 2 bases. This CDR3 has 15 residues.

V is TRBV5-4 and J is TRBJ2-1; D assignment may be TRBD1 or TRBD2 (5 bases each). The germline gives CDR1 SGHNT, CDR2 YYREEE (reference sequence). V was shortened by 0 bases and J by 15 bases, with 16 bases between the two germline ends. The CDR3 is 13 amino acids. This CDR3 reads CASSLAFEGTWFF. CDR3 sequence (DNA): TGTGCCAGCAGCTTGGCATTCGAGGGGACGTGGTTCTTC.

This clone has a handful of counts. The chain recombines TRBV18 with TRBJ2-3, with a weak D call TRBD2 (5 bases). CDR1 and CDR2 (germline): KGHSH, LQKENI. The V end was cut by 3 bases, the J end by 2 bases, with 6 bases between. CDR3 length: 13 residues. The CDR3 region has the DNA TGTGCCAGCTCACCGAGGGTCACAGATACGCAGTATTTT. This encodes CASSPRVTDTQYF. The full variable domain, rest sourced from reference TRBV18 and TRBJ2-3, is NAGVMQNPRHLVRRRGQEARLRCSPMKGHSHVYWYRQLPEEGLKFMVYLQKENIIDESGMPKERFSAEFPKEGPSILRIQQVVRGDSAAYFCASSPRVTDTQYFGPGTRLTVL.

The chain carries TRBV2 and TRBJ2-7; 10 bases are shared with TRBD2. The germline V gene encodes CDR1 SNHLY and CDR2 FYNNEI. This CDR3 has 13 amino acids. Unmatched junction bases numbered 7, after V lost 7 bases and J lost 7 bases. CDR3 loop: CASNEREGWEQYF. For the CDR3, the DNA is TGTGCCAGCAACGAGCGGGAGGGCTGGGAGCAGTACTTC.

This clone showed up just once. This chain links TRBV7-8 with TRBJ2-7, with D perhaps TRBD1 (6 bases). CDR3 length: 14 amino acids. Germline V CDR1 and CDR2: SGHVS, FQNEAQ. V dropped 6 bases and J dropped 5 bases, with 17 bases sitting between them. CDR3 DNA: TGTGCCAGCAGGTTCCGGACAGAGGGAAACGAGCAGTACTTC. Translating gives CASRFRTEGNEQYF. Full variable domain (rest looked up from reference TRBV7-8 and TRBJ2-7): GAGVSQSPRYKVAKRGQDVALRCDPISGHVSLFWYQQALGQGPEFLTYFQNEAQLDKSGLPSDRFFAERPEGSVSTLKIQRTQQEDSAVYLCASRFRTEGNEQYFGPGTRLTVT.

The chain is built from TRBV28 and TRBJ1-1; D gene ambiguous. The CDR3 has 10 amino acids. The V end lost 8 bases, the J end lost 11 bases, and 12 bases lay between the germline ends. CDR1 and CDR2 (germline): MDHEN, SYDVKM. This CDR3 is CASESRRAFF. The CDR3 DNA reads TGTGCCAGCGAAAGCCGTCGCGCTTTCTTT.

The CDR3 bases are TGTGCCAGCAGCTTGGGGGACAGGGGTTGGCGGGAGCAGTACTTC. Protein sequence: CASSLGDRGWREQYF. The gene calls are TRBV5-4 and TRBJ2-7; 10 bases match TRBD1. In germline, CDR1 is SGHNT, CDR2 YYREEE (reference sequence). The length of the CDR3 is 15 residues. V shed 0 bases and J 7 bases; nucleotides not matched to a gene: 7.

The V gene is TRBV5-1, the J gene TRBJ2-2; D call uncertain. V shed 7 bases and J shed 0 bases, with 13 bases lying between them. This CDR3 has 15 amino acids. CDR1 is SGHRS, CDR2 YFSETQ, per germline. The CDR3 DNA reads TGCGCCAGCTCCTGGGGTAGTGCGAACACCGGGGAGCTGTTTTTT. Amino acid sequence: CASSWGSANTGELFF. The full variable domain, in which reference TRBV5-1 and TRBJ2-2 provide the parts outside the CDR3, is KAGVTQTPRYLIKTRGQQVTLSCSPISGHRSVSWYQQTPGQGLQFLFEYFSETQRNKGNFPGRFSGRQFSNSRSEMNVSTLELGDSALYLCASSWGSANTGELFFGEGSRLTVL.

This clone was detected only once. This rearrangement joins TRBV4-3 to TRBJ2-2; either TRBD1 or TRBD2 may supply D (5 bases each). CDR3 size: 15 residues. Germline-derived CDR1 and CDR2 are LGHNA and YSLEER. Trimming pared 4 bases from V and 2 bases from J, leaving 11 bases between. The CDR3 DNA reads as TGCGCCAGCAGCCCAGGGACCTTAAACACCGGGGAGCTGTTTTTT. Translation: CASSPGTLNTGELFF.

Remarks on this clone: Other DNA sequences within the sample encode an identical CDR3. The J gene is TRBJ2-1, the V gene TRBV7-3; the D gene could be TRBD1 or TRBD2 (5 bases each). The CDR3 totals 15 residues. The V and J ends lost 2 bases and 2 bases respectively, with 10 bases between them. The germline V gene has CDR1 SGHTA and CDR2 FQGTGA. Written as DNA, the CDR3 is TGTGCCAGCAGCTTAGGACGGGGCACCTACAATGAGCAGTTCTTC. Its protein is CASSLGRGTYNEQFF.

As for this clone: The same CDR3 also results from other DNA sequences found in this sample. The chain has TRBV5-1 and TRBJ2-3; D gene unclear. Per the germline V gene, CDR1 is SGHRS and CDR2 is YFSETQ. CDR3 size: 13 residues. Trimming removed 0 bases from V and 3 bases from J, with 5 bases in between. The DNA for the CDR3 is TGCGCCAGCAGCTTGGGGGAAACAGATACGCAGTATTTT. Amino acid sequence: CASSLGETDTQYF.